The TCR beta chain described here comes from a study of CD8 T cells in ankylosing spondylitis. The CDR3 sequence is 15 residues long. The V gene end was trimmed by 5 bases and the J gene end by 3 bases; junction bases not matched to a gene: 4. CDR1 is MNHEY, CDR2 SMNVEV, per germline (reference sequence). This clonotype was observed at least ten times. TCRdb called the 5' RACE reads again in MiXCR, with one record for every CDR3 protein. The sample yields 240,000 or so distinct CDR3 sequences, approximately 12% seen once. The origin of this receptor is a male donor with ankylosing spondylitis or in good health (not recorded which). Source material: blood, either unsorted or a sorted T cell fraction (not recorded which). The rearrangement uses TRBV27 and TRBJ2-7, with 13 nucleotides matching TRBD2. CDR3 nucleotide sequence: TGTGCCAGCAGTCTGGGGACTAGCGGGATCTACGAGCAGTACTTC. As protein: CASSLGTSGIYEQYF.